The entry that follows covers one TCR beta chain sequence. Its antigen remains unknown. Vbeta (60) and Jbeta (13) primers were used in the PCR. In the authors' workflow: The authors later counted 70 million to 80 million unique TCR beta chains, around 9.9 million of them shared. Assay used: immunoSEQ multiplex PCR; TCRdb lists only in-frame clones, some missing. From that table come the V and J calls and clone size; the DNA was used to work out D and trimming. Of about 140,000 clones detected, around 80% appear once; the ten largest clones hold about 11%. The source of the sample is a study of cytomegalovirus exposure and HLA in healthy donors. Findings of the study overall: Being indistinguishable, some V segments were excluded, TRBV6-2 and TRBV6-3 among them. TCR beta V segments were, for the most part, productive about 90% or about 30% of the time in an earlier analysis.

Per germline, CDR1 SGHNT and CDR2 YYREEE (reference sequence). The ends lost 2 bases at V and 6 bases at J; junction bases unmatched: 5. This CDR3 comprises 14 residues. The sequenced sample consisted of PBMCs. The chain uses TRBV5-4 and TRBJ2-1; TRBD2 matches 7 bases. The TCR originated in a man younger than 30 in good health and CMV-seropositive. The CDR3 here is CASSFESGGNEQFF. In DNA form, the CDR3 reads TGTGCCAGCAGCTTCGAATCGGGAGGCAATGAGCAGTTCTTC.